This is a list of T cell receptor beta chains from one sample in a study of cytomegalovirus exposure and HLA in healthy donors. Generated by immunoSEQ multiplex PCR, the TCRdb table keeps only in-frame clones and is missing some. The repertoire consists of roughly 150,000 clones, with over 65% occurring once and the leading ten covering approximately 13%. The sequencing input was PBMCs. All receptors come from a man between 35 and 55 years old in good health and CMV-seropositive. The CDR3 runs from the conserved cysteine through the conserved F or W. A D gene is named only where the DNA matches it firmly. Part of the rows lack a size; the others show once, few, many or a class for expanded clones.

size: NA
V: TRBV4-2
J: TRBJ2-2
D: NA
DNA: TGTGCCAGCAGCCAAGTCGAGTCCGGGGAGCTGTTTTTT
CDR3: CASSQVESGELFF

size: NA
V: TRBV30
J: TRBJ1-2
D: NA
DNA: TGTGCCTGGAGTATTAGGGGTATATATGGCTACACCTTC
CDR3: CAWSIRGIYGYTF

size: NA
V: TRBV30
J: TRBJ2-1
D: NA
DNA: TGTGCCTGTCACGTCGGTGGCTCCTACAATGAGCAGTTCTTC
CDR3: CACHVGGSYNEQFF

size: NA
V: TRBV7-2
J: TRBJ1-1
D: NA
DNA: TGTGCCAGCAGCTCCTTCGGGATGGGCACTGAAGCTTTCTTT
CDR3: CASSSFGMGTEAFF

size: NA
V: TRBV19
J: TRBJ2-3
D: TRBD1
DNA: TGTGCCAGTAGTGCAGACAGGGGGTTCAGTGATACGCAGTATTTT
CDR3: CASSADRGFSDTQYF

size: NA
V: TRBV18
J: TRBJ2-1
D: TRBD2
DNA: TGTGCCAGCTCACCATCGACGGGAGGGAATGAGCAGTTCTTC
CDR3: CASSPSTGGNEQFF

size: NA
V: TRBV5-1
J: TRBJ2-6
D: NA
DNA: TGCGCCAGCAGCTCCCAGCCAGGCGGGTCTGGGGCCAACGTCCTGACTTTC
CDR3: CASSSQPGGSGANVLTF

size: once
V: TRBV27
J: TRBJ2-2
D: TRBD1
DNA: TGTGCCAGCAGCCACGACAGGGGAAGGGGGGAGCTGTTTTTT
CDR3: CASSHDRGRGELFF

size: NA
V: TRBV19
J: TRBJ2-1
D: TRBD2
DNA: TGTGCCAGTAGTATAGTAGGACTAGCGGGAGGCTACAATGAGCAGTTCTTC
CDR3: CASSIVGLAGGYNEQFF

size: NA
V: TRBV15
J: TRBJ2-7
D: TRBD2
DNA: TGTGCCACGGGGGCGCGGGAGGGCGAAATCTACGAGCAGTACTTC
CDR3: CATGAREGEIYEQYF

size: NA
V: TRBV9
J: TRBJ2-7
D: TRBD2
DNA: TGTGCCAGCAGCCCATTAAGCGGGAGTCCCTACGAGCAGTACTTC
CDR3: CASSPLSGSPYEQYF

size: once
V: TRBV7-6
J: TRBJ2-5
D: TRBD2
DNA: TGTGCCAGCAGCTTATCGAGTAGCGGGCCTCTTCAAGAGACCCAGTACTTC
CDR3: CASSLSSSGPLQETQYF

size: once
V: TRBV2
J: TRBJ2-3
D: TRBD2
DNA: TGTGCCAGCCAGCGGGAGGGGGGAGATACGCAGTATTTT
CDR3: CASQREGGDTQYF

size: NA
V: TRBV7-8
J: TRBJ1-2
D: NA
DNA: TGTGCCGGCAGCTCCTTTGCACAGGGAATTGCTAACTATGGCTACACCTTC
CDR3: CAGSSFAQGIANYGYTF

size: NA
V: TRBV6-4
J: TRBJ2-1
D: TRBD2
DNA: TGTGCCAGCCGGGGGGAGGGCCAAAATGAGCAGTTCTTC
CDR3: CASRGEGQNEQFF

size: NA
V: TRBV28
J: TRBJ1-5
D: NA
DNA: TGTGCCTCCAACGCAGGGAGGAATCAGCCCCAGCATTTT
CDR3: CASNAGRNQPQHF

size: NA
V: TRBV6-5
J: TRBJ2-5
D: NA
DNA: TGTGCGACATCCGTGGCCCAGTCGGAGACCCAGTACTTC
CDR3: CATSVAQSETQYF

size: NA
V: TRBV25-1
J: TRBJ2-7
D: NA
DNA: TGTGGCGGCCGCGGTGACCTCTCCTACGAGCAGTACTTC
CDR3: CGGRGDLSYEQYF

size: NA
V: TRBV5-8
J: TRBJ2-5
D: NA
DNA: TGTGCCAGCAGCTCACAAGAGACCCAGTACTTC
CDR3: CASSSQETQYF

size: NA
V: TRBV28
J: TRBJ2-1
D: NA
DNA: TGTGCCAGCAAAGGGCAAGGGGGTGAGCAGTTCTTC
CDR3: CASKGQGGEQFF

size: NA
V: TRBV29-1
J: TRBJ2-5
D: TRBD2
DNA: TGCAGCGTTGTAGCTAGCGGAGCCTCAACGACCCAGTACTTC
CDR3: CSVVASGASTTQYF

size: NA
V: TRBV19
J: TRBJ2-7
D: TRBD2
DNA: TGTGCCAGTAGTATAGCCCTAGCGGGAGTATACGAGCAGTACTTC
CDR3: CASSIALAGVYEQYF

size: NA
V: TRBV4-1
J: TRBJ2-1
D: TRBD1
DNA: TGCGCCAGCAGCCAATTCGGGACAGGGACCATCCGAGCCAACAATGAGCAGTTCTTC
CDR3: CASSQFGTGTIRANNEQFF

size: NA
V: TRBV5-1
J: TRBJ2-1
D: TRBD2
DNA: TGCGCCAGCAGCTTAGAGGGAGGGTCCTACAATGAGCAGTTCTTC
CDR3: CASSLEGGSYNEQFF

size: NA
V: TRBV5-4
J: TRBJ2-5
D: TRBD1
DNA: TGTGCCAGCAGCTCCAAGGACAGGGTCCAAGAGACCCAGTACTTC
CDR3: CASSSKDRVQETQYF

size: once
V: TRBV4-1
J: TRBJ1-5
D: NA
DNA: TGCGCCAGCAGTCCCCAGGGAATTGATCAGCCCCAGCATTTT
CDR3: CASSPQGIDQPQHF

size: NA
V: TRBV5-6
J: TRBJ1-1
D: TRBD1
DNA: TGTGCCAGCAGCCTCCTTACGACAGGGGAAACTGAAGCTTTCTTT
CDR3: CASSLLTTGETEAFF

size: NA
V: TRBV11-2
J: TRBJ2-5
D: NA
DNA: TGTGCCAGCAGCCTCGGGGAGACCCAGTACTTC
CDR3: CASSLGETQYF

size: NA
V: TRBV4-1
J: TRBJ2-5
D: NA
DNA: TGCGCCAGCAGCCAAGGTCCGGGAGAAGAGACCCAGTACTTC
CDR3: CASSQGPGEETQYF

size: once
V: TRBV28
J: TRBJ1-5
D: NA
DNA: TGTGCCAGCAGTCTGCAAGGGGGGGGGAATCAGCCCCAGCATTTT
CDR3: CASSLQGGGNQPQHF

size: NA
V: TRBV9
J: TRBJ2-1
D: NA
DNA: TGTGCCAGCAGCCTCGGGACTCCGTCCTACAATGAGCAGTTCTTC
CDR3: CASSLGTPSYNEQFF

size: NA
V: TRBV12-5
J: TRBJ2-5
D: NA
DNA: TGTGCTAGTGGTTTGCGGGTCCAAGAGACCCAGTACTTC
CDR3: CASGLRVQETQYF

size: NA
V: TRBV7-8
J: TRBJ1-4
D: TRBD1
DNA: TGTGCCAGCAGCCCCGGACAGGGTGGGGAAAAACTGTTTTTT
CDR3: CASSPGQGGEKLFF

size: NA
V: TRBV9
J: TRBJ2-7
D: NA
DNA: TGTGCCAGCAGCGTTACCGGGACTTCCAACGAGCAGTACTTC
CDR3: CASSVTGTSNEQYF

size: few
V: TRBV10-3
J: TRBJ1-2
D: NA
DNA: TGTGCCATCTCTGACGGCGGTGGCTACACCTTC
CDR3: CAISDGGGYTF

size: NA
V: TRBV5-1
J: TRBJ2-5
D: TRBD2
DNA: TGCGCCAGCAGCTCGGACCTAGCGGGAGGCTTCGAGACCCAGTACTTC
CDR3: CASSSDLAGGFETQYF

size: NA
V: TRBV27
J: TRBJ1-5
D: TRBD1
DNA: TGTGCCAGCAGCAGGGGGAGCAATCAGCCCCAGCATTTT
CDR3: CASSRGSNQPQHF